These T cell receptor beta chains were read from a single sample in a study of OX40 agonist ivuxolimab in advanced cancers. TCRdb's table, derived via immunoSEQ multiplex PCR, lists solely in-frame clones and lacks some. This repertoire shows 50,000 to 65,000 clones, around 81% found once; its top ten account for 0.9% to 1.1%. The source material was CD4+ or CD8+ T cells sorted from blood, sampled in a trial of the OX40 agonist ivuxolimab. The receptor source for this set is an adult with an advanced solid tumor such as melanoma, head and neck, liver or kidney cancer. CDR3s include the opening cysteine and the closing phenylalanine or tryptophan. Fields, in order: D gene, clone size, V gene, J gene, CDR3 DNA, CDR3 protein. A D gene is named only where the DNA matches it firmly. Not all rows give a size; the values are once, few, many and, for expanded clones, a class.

>.|.|TRBV10-3|TRBJ1-6
TGTGCCATCAGTGAGTCCAGGGTCATAACATATTCACCCCTCCACTTT
CAISESRVITYSPLHF
>TRBD1|.|TRBV9|TRBJ2-6
TGTGCCAGCAGCACGGGACAGGGTTTTACATATTCTGGGGCCAACGTCCTGACTTTC
CASSTGQGFTYSGANVLTF
>TRBD1|.|TRBV19|TRBJ2-1
TGTGCCAGTATCCCGGGACAGACTTACAATGAGCAGTTCTTC
CASIPGQTYNEQFF
>.|.|TRBV6-1|TRBJ1-6
TGTGCCAGCAGTGAAGGACGGCGGTCACCCCTCCACTTT
CASSEGRRSPLHF
>.|few|TRBV6-6|TRBJ2-2
TGTGCCAGCAGTTCTCGGGCAGGGGCAGTGACCGGGGAGCTGTTTTTT
CASSSRAGAVTGELFF
>.|.|TRBV29-1|TRBJ1-6
TGCAGCGTGGGGGACACCGCTTCACCCCTCCACTTT
CSVGDTASPLHF
>TRBD1|.|TRBV30|TRBJ2-5
TGTGCCTGGAGGGAATGGACAGGAGCGTCGGAGACCCAGTACTTC
CAWREWTGASETQYF
>.|.|TRBV7-2|TRBJ1-4
TGTGCCAGCAGCTTAGGGACTAATGAGGAAAAACTGTTTTTT
CASSLGTNEEKLFF
>TRBD1|.|TRBV7-9|TRBJ2-5
TGTGCCAGCAGCTTAGGCCCCCTGACAGGGGGCACTATCCAGTACTTC
CASSLGPLTGGTIQYF
>.|.|TRBV5-4|TRBJ1-1
TGTGCCAGCAGCTTACCCTTCCCCGAGGGCACTGAAGCTTTCTTT
CASSLPFPEGTEAFF
>.|.|TRBV6-4|TRBJ2-7
TGTGCCAGCAGTATCAAAGGGGGGTGGAGCTCCTACGAGCAGTACTTC
CASSIKGGWSSYEQYF
>.|.|TRBV6-5|TRBJ1-1
TGTGCCAGCAGGAGGGACAACGCCTACACTGAAGCTTTCTTT
CASRRDNAYTEAFF
>TRBD1|.|TRBV2|TRBJ2-7
TGTGCCAGCAGGGGCTCGGGGACAGGGTCCCGCTACGAGCAGTACTTC
CASRGSGTGSRYEQYF
>.|.|TRBV25-1|TRBJ2-7
TGTGCCAGCAGCTCGACAGGGGAGGGCGAGCAGTACTTC
CASSSTGEGEQYF
>TRBD2|.|TRBV5-1|TRBJ2-3
TGCGCCAGCAGCTGGGGGACTAGCGGGGCCCGTGATACGCAGTATTTT
CASSWGTSGARDTQYF
>.|.|TRBV6-5|TRBJ2-7
TGTGCCAGCTCCGGGTTATCCTACGAGCAGTACTTC
CASSGLSYEQYF
>TRBD2|.|TRBV5-1|TRBJ2-1
TGCGCCAGCAGCTTGCTAGCGGATACCTACAATGAGCAGTTCTTC
CASSLLADTYNEQFF
>TRBD2|.|TRBV30|TRBJ2-3
TGTGCCTGGAGAGCGGGGACCACAGATACGCAGTATTTT
CAWRAGTTDTQYF
>.|.|TRBV7-2|TRBJ1-2
TGTGCCAGCAGCTCGGGCAGGGCGACTCTCTCCGATGGCTACACCTTC
CASSSGRATLSDGYTF
>.|.|TRBV25-1|TRBJ1-5
TGTGCCAGCAGTGAACAGACCAATCAGCCCCAGCATTTT
CASSEQTNQPQHF
>.|.|TRBV7-2|TRBJ2-7
TGTGCCAGCAGCTTAGTCTCCTACGAGCAGTACTTC
CASSLVSYEQYF
>.|.|TRBV5-8|TRBJ1-1
TGTGCCAGCAGCTTCGAGGGTTTCGACCGAACTTTCTTT
CASSFEGFDRTFF
>.|few|TRBV15|TRBJ1-5
TGTGCCACCACCCACCGCAAGCCCCAGCATTTT
CATTHRKPQHF
>TRBD2|.|TRBV4-3|TRBJ2-2
TGCGCCAGCAGCCCGGGGGGGGCCGACACCGGGGAGCTGTTTTTT
CASSPGGADTGELFF
>.|few|TRBV10-3|TRBJ1-2
TGTGCCATCAAGGGGAGGTCAAGGACTGTGGACTACACCTTC
CAIKGRSRTVDYTF